Following are 8 T cell receptor beta chains from one sample sequenced in a study of response to subunit inactivated influenza vaccine. TCRdb independently ran MiXCR on the RT-PCR reads; one entry per CDR3 protein. The top ten hold around 2.8% of the sample, which has about 540,000 distinct CDR3 sequences, approximately 22% seen once. These data are also associated with another study on T cells expressing NK-cell markers. That study reports: UMIs were included in TCR beta cDNA generated by 5'RACE template switching.

The material sequenced was CD4+ T cells sorted from PBMCs, taken less than 13 days after vaccination. The origin of the receptors is a man aged 45-65 years who received an inactivated influenza vaccine.

This clonotype was observed a handful of times. The rearrangement uses TRBV7-9 and TRBJ1-2; D may be TRBD1 (5 bases). The germline V gene has CDR1 SEHNR and CDR2 FQNEAQ (reference sequence). With 1 base removed from V and 0 bases from J, the gap between germline ends came to 12 bases. CDR3 length equals 16 residues. The DNA for the CDR3 is TGTGCCAGCAGCTTAGAAAGGCCAGGGCCTAACTATGGCTACACCTTC. Residues: CASSLERPGPNYGYTF.

CDR3 sequence: CASSLPDRAYEQYF. The CDR3 DNA sequence: TGTGCCAGCAGCCTACCGGACAGAGCCTACGAGCAGTACTTC. The rearrangement joins TRBV7-2 to TRBJ2-7; D is perhaps TRBD1 (6 bases). Germline CDR1 and CDR2: SGHTA and FQGNSA. This CDR3 spans 14 amino acids. V was cut by 5 bases and J by 2 bases, with 13 bases left in between.

The chain has TRBV5-6 and TRBJ1-2; TRBD1 is a possible D gene (6 bases). Germline V gene lookup returns CDR1 SGHDT and CDR2 YYEEEE. Trimming took off 4 bases at V and 5 bases at J, with 12 bases between the two ends. The CDR3 runs 13 residues. Written as DNA, the CDR3 is TGTGCCAGCAGCAAACAGGGACTATATGGCTACACCTTC. Amino acid sequence: CASSKQGLYGYTF.

This clonotype was recorded a few times. The chain links TRBV7-2 to TRBJ1-1; D possibly corresponds to TRBD1 (6 bases). Germline-derived CDR1 and CDR2 are SGHTA and FQGNSA. V was pared by 4 bases and J by 7 bases, with 10 bases between. The CDR3 totals 12 residues. This CDR3 is CASSSTGIEAFF. The DNA for the CDR3 is TGTGCCAGCAGCTCGACAGGTATTGAAGCTTTCTTT. The complete variable domain, with remaining parts taken from reference TRBV7-2 and TRBJ1-1, reads GAGVSQSPSNKVTEKGKDVELRCDPISGHTALYWYRQSLGQGLEFLIYFQGNSAPDKSGLPSDRFSAERTGGSVSTLTIQRTQQEDSAVYLCASSSTGIEAFFGQGTRLTVV.

The chain has TRBV5-1 and TRBJ2-1, with D perhaps TRBD2 (6 bases). Germline V gives CDR1 SGHRS, CDR2 YFSETQ. With 4 bases removed from V and 6 bases from J, the gap between germline ends came to 17 bases. The CDR3 totals 15 residues. The DNA of the CDR3 is TGCGCCAGCAGCCAACCGGGACTCCTCGGCAATGAGCAGTTCTTC. This encodes CASSQPGLLGNEQFF. The full variable domain, with the rest looked up from reference TRBV5-1 and TRBJ2-1, is KAGVTQTPRYLIKTRGQQVTLSCSPISGHRSVSWYQQTPGQGLQFLFEYFSETQRNKGNFPGRFSGRQFSNSRSEMNVSTLELGDSALYLCASSQPGLLGNEQFFGPGTRLTVL.

This clonotype showed up just once. The chain is built from TRBV12-3 or TRBV12-4 and TRBJ1-6; 8 bases fit TRBD1. The ends lost 5 bases at V and 9 bases at J; junction bases unmatched: 6. This CDR3 spans 14 amino acids. The CDR3 here is CASSQTGDISPLHF. CDR3 nucleotides: TGTGCCAGCAGTCAGACAGGGGATATTTCACCCCTCCACTTT.

The V call is TRBV9, the J call TRBJ2-5; TRBD2 might be the D (5 bases). The V end lost 0 bases, the J end lost 1 base, and 13 bases lay between the germline ends. This CDR3 has 16 residues. CDR1 SGDLS and CDR2 YYNGEE come from the germline V gene. The CDR3 sequence: CASSVASGSVQETQYF. The CDR3 region has the DNA TGTGCCAGCAGCGTAGCCTCGGGATCGGTCCAAGAGACCCAGTACTTC.

The rearrangement joins TRBV19 to TRBJ1-5; 7 bases line up with TRBD1. V shed 8 bases and J 1 base; nucleotides not matched to a gene: 8. The CDR3 is made up of 15 amino acids. Germline lookup yields CDR1 LNHDA and CDR2 SQIVND (reference sequence). For the CDR3, the DNA is TGTGCCAGTCTTGGGGACAGACTGAGCAATCAGCCCCAGCATTTT. This encodes CASLGDRLSNQPQHF.